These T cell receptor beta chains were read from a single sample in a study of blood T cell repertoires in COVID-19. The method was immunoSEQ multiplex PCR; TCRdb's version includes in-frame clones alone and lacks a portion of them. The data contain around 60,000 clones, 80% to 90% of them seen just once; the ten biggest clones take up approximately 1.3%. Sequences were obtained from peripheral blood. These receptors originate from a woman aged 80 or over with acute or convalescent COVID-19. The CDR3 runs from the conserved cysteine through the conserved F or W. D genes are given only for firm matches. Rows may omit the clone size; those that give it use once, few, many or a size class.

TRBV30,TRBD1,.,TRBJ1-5,TGTGCCTGGAGCGTACGGGACAGGGAGATATATAGCAATCAGCCCCAGCATTTT,CAWSVRDREIYSNQPQHF
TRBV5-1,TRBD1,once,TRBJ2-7,TGCGCCAGCAGCCTGCTAGGGGGCCCCTCCTACGAGCAGTACTTC,CASSLLGGPSYEQYF
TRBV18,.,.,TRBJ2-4,TGTGCCAGCTCACCACTGGACAGTGCCAAAAACATTCAGTACTTC,CASSPLDSAKNIQYF
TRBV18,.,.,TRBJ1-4,TGTGCCAGCTCACCATCAGGACCGGGGGATGAAAAACTGTTTTTT,CASSPSGPGDEKLFF
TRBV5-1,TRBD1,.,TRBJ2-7,TGCGCCAGCAGCAACCCGACAGGGTCCGAGCAGTACTTC,CASSNPTGSEQYF
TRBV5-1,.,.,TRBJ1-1,TGCGCCAGCAGCTTGTCCATAAGGAGGAACACTGAAGCTTTCTTT,CASSLSIRRNTEAFF
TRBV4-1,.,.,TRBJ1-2,TGCGCCAGCAGCCAAGATATTAGCTATGGCTACACCTTC,CASSQDISYGYTF
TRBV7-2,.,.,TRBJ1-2,TGTGCCAGCAGCTTAGTCACCGGCAGGGAGGACTATGGCTACACCTTC,CASSLVTGREDYGYTF
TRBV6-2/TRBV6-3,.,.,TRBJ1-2,TGTGCCAGCAGTTTGGATGTTCTCGGACTTTCCGCCTATGGCTACACCTTC,CASSLDVLGLSAYGYTF
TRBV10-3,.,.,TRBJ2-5,TGTGCCACTCTTGGAGAGGGGGGGGGAGGAGAGACCCAGTACTTC,CATLGEGGGGETQYF
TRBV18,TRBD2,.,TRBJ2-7,TGTGCCAGCTCACCCGGGACTAGCGGGGGCCCGTTAAGCTCCTACGAGCAGTACTTC,CASSPGTSGGPLSSYEQYF
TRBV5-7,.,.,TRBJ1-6,TGTGCCAGCAGCTTGGTACGGAGCTCCTATAATTCACCCCTCCACTTT,CASSLVRSSYNSPLHF
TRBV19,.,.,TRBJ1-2,TGTGCCAGTAGTACGGGGAGAGCTAACTATGGCTACACCTTC,CASSTGRANYGYTF
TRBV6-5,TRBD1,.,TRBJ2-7,TGTGCCAGCAGTTACCTTGGACAGGGATTCCAGTACTTC,CASSYLGQGFQYF
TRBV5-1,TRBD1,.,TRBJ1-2,TGCGCCAGCCGAGAGGGGGCGGGAGGCTACACCTTC,CASREGAGGYTF
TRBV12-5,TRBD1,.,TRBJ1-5,TGTGCTAGTGGTTTGGTACTAAGGACAGGGGGCTTTGCCCTACATCAGCCCCAGCATTTT,CASGLVLRTGGFALHQPQHF
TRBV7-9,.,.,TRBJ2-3,TGTGCCGGGTGGAGCGGAACTAGCACAGATACGCAGTATTTT,CAGWSGTSTDTQYF
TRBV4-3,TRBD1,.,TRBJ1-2,TGCGCCAGCAGCCAAGAGGAAGGGGGCGACTATGGCTACACCTTC,CASSQEEGGDYGYTF
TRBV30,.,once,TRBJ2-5,TGTGCCTGGAGTGTACTGGAGACCCAGTACTTC,CAWSVLETQYF
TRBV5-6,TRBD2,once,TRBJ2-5,TGTGCCAGCAGTATAATAGCCGGGGGGACGGCGTATTCGACCCAGTACTTC,CASSIIAGGTAYSTQYF
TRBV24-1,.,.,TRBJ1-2,TGTGCCACCAGTGATAGGGACACCTTTAACTATGGCTACACCTTC,CATSDRDTFNYGYTF
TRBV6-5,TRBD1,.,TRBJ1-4,TGTGCCAGCAGTTCCCCGCGACAGGGAGAAAAACTGTTTTTT,CASSSPRQGEKLFF
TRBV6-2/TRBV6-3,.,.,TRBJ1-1,TGTGCCAGCAGCACTCCACGGCGGGTGGGCACTGAAGCTTTCTTT,CASSTPRRVGTEAFF
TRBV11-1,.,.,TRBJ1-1,TGTGCCAGCAGCTTACGTGGAGCTGAAGCTTTCTTT,CASSLRGAEAFF
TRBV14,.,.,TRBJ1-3,TGTGCCAGCAGCCCTCGCTTGAGCGTAGGCAGAAACACCATATATTTT,CASSPRLSVGRNTIYF
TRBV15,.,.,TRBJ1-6,TGTGCCACCAGCAGAGTGGAGGGGAGTAATTCACCCCTCCACTTT,CATSRVEGSNSPLHF
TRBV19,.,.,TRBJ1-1,TGTGCCAGTAGTATAGCCAATTATGGGGGCGGCACTGAAGCTTTCTTT,CASSIANYGGGTEAFF
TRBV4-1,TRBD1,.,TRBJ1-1,TGCGCCAGCAGCCCCCGGCGGACAGGGGGCGGTACTGAAGCTTTCTTT,CASSPRRTGGGTEAFF
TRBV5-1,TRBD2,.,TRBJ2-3,TGCGCCAGCAGCCCGACTAGCGGGAGTGCTGATACGCAGTATTTT,CASSPTSGSADTQYF
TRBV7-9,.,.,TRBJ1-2,TGTGCCAGCACCGCCCCGGTTAACTATGGCTACACCTTC,CASTAPVNYGYTF
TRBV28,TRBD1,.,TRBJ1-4,TGTGCCAGCAGTACCCTGACAGGGGGCGGCGAAAAACTGTTTTTT,CASSTLTGGGEKLFF
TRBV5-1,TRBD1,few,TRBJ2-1,TGCGCCAGCAGGGCGGGACAGGAGTACAATGAGCAGTTCTTC,CASRAGQEYNEQFF
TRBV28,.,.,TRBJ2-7,TGTGCCAGCAGTTTAGTCAGGGCCTACGAGCAGTACTTC,CASSLVRAYEQYF
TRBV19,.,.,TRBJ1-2,TGTGCCAGTAGAGACACCCGCTATGGCTACACCTTC,CASRDTRYGYTF
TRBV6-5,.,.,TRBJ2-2,TGTGCCAGCAATGGCTACACCGGGGAGCTGTTTTTT,CASNGYTGELFF